This TCR beta chain comes out of a study of human T cells and chemical hapten exposure. About the study: Diphenylcyclopropenone, dosed weekly to the scalp, was given to patients throughout the roughly 23-week study. Small pooled library volume differences chiefly drove per-sample TCR yield variation.

Time point noted: patch test 2, 6 weeks after DPC sensitization. As to treatment: therapeutic diphenylcyclopropenone sensitization with weekly scalp DPC. Alopecia patients, 18 to 70 years old and DPC-suitable, served as donors. The CDR3 spans 16 residues. V gave up 0 bases and J gave up 3 bases, with 12 bases separating them. Germline loops: CDR1 MNHEY, CDR2 SVGEGT. MiXCR, run by TCRdb on the RACE reads, gives a single entry per CDR3 protein. The table records a few hundred thousand distinct CDR3 sequences, about 6% of them present only once. The source was whole blood, collected in connection with sensitization to the hapten diphenylcyclopropenone (DPC). The V and J genes are TRBV6-2 or TRBV6-3 and TRBJ2-1, with a possible D match to TRBD2 (5 bases). The TCR originated in a woman between 18 and 29 years old with alopecia areata. Some clones in this sample may be carry-over from other donors' samples. The CDR3 nucleotides are TGTGCCAGCAGTTACTCGAGAGTCGGGAACTACAATGAGCAGTTCTTC. This gives the protein CASSYSRVGNYNEQFF.